This is a list of T cell receptor beta chains from one sample in a study of T cell changes during pregnancy in multiple sclerosis. The method was immunoSEQ multiplex PCR; TCRdb's version includes in-frame clones alone and lacks a portion of them. The sample has roughly 120,000 clones; 92% are singletons. The sequences come from peripheral blood, collected in the third trimester of pregnancy. These receptors originate from a female donor with multiple sclerosis, enrolled in a pregnancy study. CDR3s include the opening cysteine and the closing phenylalanine or tryptophan. D genes are given only for firm matches. Part of the rows lack a size; the others show once, few, many or a class for expanded clones.

TRBJ1-2,TRBD1,-,TRBV2,TGTGCCAGCAGTGAGCAAGGGACAGGGTTTTCCTATGGCTACACCTTC,CASSEQGTGFSYGYTF
TRBJ2-3,-,-,TRBV19,TGTGCCAGTATCCCCGCTGGGGGGTTGAACACGCAGTATTTT,CASIPAGGLNTQYF
TRBJ1-3,TRBD1,-,TRBV19,TGTGCCAGTAGGAGGACAGGGCCCCCGGGAAACACCATATATTTT,CASRRTGPPGNTIYF
TRBJ2-1,TRBD2,-,TRBV14,TGTGCCAGCAGCCCCGGACTAGCGGGAAACAATGAGCAGTTCTTC,CASSPGLAGNNEQFF
TRBJ2-1,TRBD2,-,TRBV9,TGTGCCAGCAGCCCTTTCAACGGGGGGGCATTCGATGAGCAGTTCTTC,CASSPFNGGAFDEQFF
TRBJ2-7,TRBD2,-,TRBV28,TGTGCCAGCAGTTTAGGAACGGGACTAAGCTACGAGCAGTACTTC,CASSLGTGLSYEQYF
TRBJ2-7,-,-,TRBV15,TGTGCCACCAGCCCCGGGAGAGGCACCCACGAGCAGTACTTC,CATSPGRGTHEQYF
TRBJ2-1,-,-,TRBV27,TGTGCCAGCAGTTTCGCCCGACTGGCGGGAACCTACAATGAGCAGTTCTTC,CASSFARLAGTYNEQFF
TRBJ2-7,TRBD2,-,TRBV7-9,TGTGCCAGCAGCCGAGCGGGGGCCTCTGAGCAGTACTTC,CASSRAGASEQYF
TRBJ2-3,TRBD2,-,TRBV28,TGTGCCAGCAGTCCCCGGACTAGCTACTTGACAGATACGCAGTATTTT,CASSPRTSYLTDTQYF
TRBJ2-1,-,once,TRBV28,TGTGCCAGCAGTTTTGGGGGGTGGGGACGGCGGAGCTCCTACAATGAGCAGTTCTTC,CASSFGGWGRRSSYNEQFF
TRBJ2-3,-,-,TRBV27,TGTGCCAGCAGTTCCCCTTCGAGGGAGGATACGCAGTATTTT,CASSSPSREDTQYF
TRBJ2-6,TRBD1,-,TRBV28,TGTGCCAGCAGTTTCCCCAGACAGGGGGACTCTGGGGCCAACGTCCTGACTTTC,CASSFPRQGDSGANVLTF
TRBJ1-3,-,-,TRBV6-1,TGTGCCAGCAGTGCTAAAAGGGCCGGGGCTGGAAACACCATATATTTT,CASSAKRAGAGNTIYF
TRBJ2-7,-,-,TRBV30,TGTGCCTGGAGTCTTGGCGGAGCCTACGAGCAGTACTTC,CAWSLGGAYEQYF
TRBJ2-3,TRBD2,-,TRBV6-6,TGTGCCAGCAGCCTAACTGAGCGGGGGGCCACAGATACGCAGTATTTT,CASSLTERGATDTQYF
TRBJ1-2,TRBD1,-,TRBV6-5,TGTGCCAGTGCTGAGGGGGCAAGGGGCTACACCTTC,CASAEGARGYTF
TRBJ1-3,-,-,TRBV6-1,TGTGCCAGCACTTATTCCCGGACGGACAAATATTTT,CASTYSRTDKYF
TRBJ2-7,TRBD2,-,TRBV4-1,TGCGCCAGCAGCCAGCCGTTCGTGCGGGAGGGGACCTACGAGCAGTACTTC,CASSQPFVREGTYEQYF
TRBJ1-5,-,-,TRBV6-6,TGTGCCAGCAGTTACTCGGGAGGGTGGGGGCAGCCCCAGCATTTT,CASSYSGGWGQPQHF
TRBJ1-5,TRBD1,-,TRBV7-8,TGTGCCAGCAGCTCGGGACAGGGACGACAGCCCCAGCATTTT,CASSSGQGRQPQHF
TRBJ2-2,-,-,TRBV19,TGTGCCAGTAGTCCACTATCCCCCAGTGACACCGGGGAGCTGTTTTTT,CASSPLSPSDTGELFF
TRBJ1-6,-,-,TRBV30,TGTGCCTGGCAGGTTGGGGACTTGGATTCACCCCTCCACTTT,CAWQVGDLDSPLHF
TRBJ2-1,TRBD2,-,TRBV4-1,TGCGCCAGCAGCCAAGAGGCTAGCGGGGGGCAGAGCTCCTACAATGAGCAGTTCTTC,CASSQEASGGQSSYNEQFF
TRBJ2-5,TRBD2,-,TRBV19,TGTGCCAGTAGCTTATTGGGCCTAGCGGGAGCGACCCAGTACTTC,CASSLLGLAGATQYF
TRBJ1-1,TRBD1,-,TRBV5-5,TGTGCCAGCATGCTCTGGGACAGACAGAACACTGAAGCTTTCTTT,CASMLWDRQNTEAFF
TRBJ2-7,-,-,TRBV28,TGTGCCAGCAGTTTAAGACAGTTCGAGCAGTACTTC,CASSLRQFEQYF